This T cell receptor (beta chain) was retrieved from a study of T cells in Graves' hyperthyroidism and ophthalmopathy. The wider study: Before any treatment, at initial diagnosis, peripheral blood was collected.

Germline V gene lookup returns CDR1 LGHDT and CDR2 YNNKEL (reference sequence). CDR3 length: 15 residues. The V gene lost 0 bases and the J gene lost 6 bases, with 14 bases spanning the gap. RNA transcripts yielded amplified TCR beta CDR3 regions. A set of HTBI primers served as the primers for a first-round RT-PCR of the TCR CDR3. Via MiXCR, TCRdb re-called the multiplex PCR reads, giving one row per CDR3 protein. Of roughly 380,000 distinct CDR3 sequences listed, 15% to 20% are singletons. As regards this clonotype: The antigen is undetermined.

Study results and caveats: Most thyroid clonotypes expanded above 0.001 were also detected in blood.

No ophthalmopathy progression within 18 months constituted stable Graves' hyperthyroidism. This TCR derives from a woman aged 18-35 years with Graves' hyperthyroidism. The J gene is TRBJ2-5, the V gene TRBV3-1; weak D call: TRBD1 (5 bases). What was sequenced was blood. This CDR3 reads CASSQDLNQGQTQYF. CDR3 nucleotide sequence: TGTGCCAGCAGCCAAGATCTAAACCAGGGTCAGACCCAGTACTTC.